This record covers a single T cell receptor beta chain. Its antigen remains unknown. This entry comes from a study of graft-versus-host responses after intestinal transplantation. About the study: Recipients had transplants, and these were multivisceral, liver-intestinal, or isolated intestinal. Anti-thymocyte globulin induction, then tacrolimus and steroids for two to four years, went to all recipients. Whole-study findings and limits: The study associated peak circulating GvH clone levels with early post-transplant HvG declines. In recipient marrow, GvH clones were found, and some appeared first in ileum or blood.

Using immunoSEQ multiplex PCR, the repertoire was profiled, and TCRdb retains in-frame clones only, with some absent. Seen here are roughly 97,000 clones, about 90% observed once, and the top ten hold 0.7% to 0.9%. The CDR3 spans 13 residues. Trimming removed 2 bases at V and 1 base at J, with 5 bases between. In germline, CDR1 is ENHRY, CDR2 SYGVKD. The receptor was isolated from a human donor who received an intestinal transplant. The rearrangement joins TRBV10-3 to TRBJ1-1; D unresolved. Here the sequenced sample was unstimulated CD4+ T cells sorted from spleen or lymph node cells, taken before intestinal transplant. The CDR3 sequence: CAISERPNTEAFF. In nucleotides, the CDR3 is TGTGCCATCAGTGAGAGGCCGAACACTGAAGCTTTCTTT.